This TCR beta chain was profiled in a study of post-analysis software for immune sequencing data. Findings of the study overall: By F measure, samples from a shared preparation batch strongly co-clustered.

The library was made from cDNA and included unique molecular identifiers. It was from approximately 0.91 to 9.4 million T cells that about 540,000 cDNA molecules came. A single record per CDR3 protein comes from TCRdb applying MiXCR to the PCR reads. The sample records some 690,000 distinct CDR3 sequences, about 27% being singletons. A word on this clonotype: What it binds is unknown.

The sequence came from a girl between 10 and 17 years old with multiple sclerosis. The specimen sequenced was blood.

The CDR3 region has the DNA TGTGCCAGCAGTGAAACCATAAGCTCCTATAATTCACCCCTCCACTTT. It translates to CASSETISSYNSPLHF. The chain employs TRBV6-1 and TRBJ1-6; D remains ambiguous. With 2 bases removed from V and 0 bases from J, the gap between germline ends came to 8 bases. Germline loops: CDR1 MNHNS, CDR2 SASEGT. The CDR3 has 16 residues.